What follows is one T cell receptor (beta chain) and its context. The target antigen is unknown. This record comes from a study of shared clonotypes between healthy human individuals. Study details: The plates for each donor numbered three CD4 naive, three CD4 memory, two CD8 naive and one CD8 memory.

Trimming took off 4 bases at V and 0 bases at J, with 9 bases between the two ends. The CDR3 consists of 14 residues. Germline V gene sequence: CDR1 SGHTA, CDR2 FQGNSA. Healthy and HIV-negative, the adult donors had no recent acute infections or vaccinations. Study results and limitations: The study drew on few donors, limiting represented genetic and exposure-history diversity.

Using approximately 200 ng DNA, roughly 33,000 T cell genomes, the sorted-subset replicate PCRs were run. Produced via immunoSEQ multiplex PCR; TCRdb's table is partial and in-frame only. The sample yields about 2,500,000 clones, around 90% seen once. This sequence joins TRBV7-2 and TRBJ1-2; D unclear. Sequencing used naive CD4+ T cells sorted from blood. The subset here: CD45RA+ positively selected. The source of this sequence is a man between 18 and 29 years old in good health. CDR3 coding DNA: TGTGCCAGCAGCTCTGCCAGTGCTAACTATGGCTACACCTTC. Translation gives CASSSASANYGYTF.